The 3 T cell receptor beta chains below were found in one sample sequenced in a study of technical replicates of blood from a handful of donors. Clones were sequenced by immunoSEQ multiplex PCR, and TCRdb holds only the in-frame ones, with some missing. Here the sample spans approximately 70,000 clones, about 94% being singletons. Material: T cells isolated from PBMCs. Every receptor here comes from a human donor in good health.

The chain uses TRBV4-1 and TRBJ1-4; possibly TRBD1 for D (5 bases). The CDR3 runs 16 residues. CDR1 is MGHRA and CDR2 is YSYEKL in the germline V gene. V dropped 0 bases and J dropped 6 bases, with 14 bases sitting between them. CDR3 coding DNA: TGCGCCAGCAGCCAAGATCGCCAGGGTTTCGATGAAAAACTGTTTTTT. It translates to CASSQDRQGFDEKLFF.

The chain couples TRBV11-2 to TRBJ2-7, with TRBD1 matching over 9 bases. Trimming took 5 bases from V and 7 from J; bases not matched to a gene: 6. Germline CDR1 is SGHAT and CDR2 is FQNNGV. This CDR3 comprises 13 residues. The CDR3 DNA reads TGTGCCAGCAGCCTGGGACAGGGACGGGAGCAGTACTTC. This sequence encodes CASSLGQGREQYF. Filled out from reference TRBV11-2 and TRBJ2-7, the complete variable domain reads EAGVAQSPRYKIIEKRQSVAFWCNPISGHATLYWYQQILGQGPKLLIQFQNNGVVDDSQLPKDRFSAERLKGVDSTLKIQPAKLEDSAVYLCASSLGQGREQYFGPGTRLTVT.

V and J are TRBV9 and TRBJ2-3; perhaps TRBD1 as D (6 bases). CDR3 size: 16 residues. Trimming took off 3 bases at V and 2 bases at J, with 16 bases between the two ends. Germline V gene sequence: CDR1 SGDLS, CDR2 YYNGEE. Written as DNA, the CDR3 is TGTGCCAGCAGCGGGGGTCCGGACAGCTTCACAGATACGCAGTATTTT. Its protein product is CASSGGPDSFTDTQYF. Full variable domain (rest looked up from reference TRBV9 and TRBJ2-3): DSGVTQTPKHLITATGQRVTLRCSPRSGDLSVYWYQQSLDQGLQFLIQYYNGEERAKGNILERFSAQQFPDLHSELNLSSLELGDSALYFCASSGGPDSFTDTQYFGPGTRLTVL.